These 21 T cell receptor beta chains were all obtained from the same sample, sequenced in a study of Ad26.COV2.S vaccination and SARS-CoV-2 variants. TCRdb's copy holds only in-frame clones and misses some; the assay was immunoSEQ multiplex PCR. The sample lists fewer than 500,000 clones, 90% occurring once. Treatment in this sample: about 20 received Ad26.COV2.S at low or high dose, single or two shots; roughly five received placebo; per-sample allocation not given. It was on day 63 after the first vaccine or placebo injection that samples were taken. The material was peripheral blood, obtained in a trial of Ad26.COV2.S vaccine versus placebo. These receptors came from a person between 18 and 65 years old who received the Ad26.COV2.S COVID-19 vaccine or a placebo.

The rearrangement uses TRBV4-1 and TRBJ2-7, with 8 bases that match TRBD1. CDR3 length: 14 residues. The V gene's germline CDR1 is MGHRA and CDR2 YSYEKL. The ends lost 5 bases at V and 5 bases at J; junction bases unmatched: 8. CDR3 in amino acids: CASSEFQGANEQYF. As DNA, the CDR3 is TGCGCCAGCAGCGAGTTCCAGGGGGCAAACGAGCAGTACTTC.

V usage is TRBV11-2 and J usage is TRBJ1-1; no clear D. The V gene lost 4 bases and the J gene lost 2 bases, with 11 bases spanning the gap. The CDR3 length is 14 residues. Germline V lookup: CDR1 SGHAT, CDR2 FQNNGV. CDR3 amino acids: CASSSRAANTEAFF. CDR3 nucleotide sequence: TGTGCCAGCAGCTCACGGGCCGCAAACACTGAAGCTTTCTTT.

Here the CDR3 reads CASSSTIPHQPQHF. The CDR3 DNA sequence: TGTGCCAGCAGTTCGACAATACCTCATCAGCCCCAGCATTTT. The V and J genes are TRBV6-4 and TRBJ1-5; D not resolved. Between the trimmed V and J ends, which lost 5 bases and 5 bases, there was a span of 13 bases. The CDR3 has 14 residues. Germline CDR1 MRHNA, CDR2 SNTAGT.

CDR3 bases: TGTGCCAGCAGCCCGCGGACAGGGGATAATTCACCCCTCCACTTT. This encodes CASSPRTGDNSPLHF. V and J are TRBV7-6 and TRBJ1-6, with 9 bases that match TRBD1. With V trimmed by 5 bases and J by 5 bases, 4 bases remained unmatched. Germline lookup yields CDR1 SGHVS and CDR2 FNYEAQ. The CDR3 runs 15 residues.

V and J are TRBV14 and TRBJ1-2; the D is unclear. Germline loops: CDR1 SGHDN, CDR2 FVKESK. The CDR3 covers 13 residues. Trimming cost V 4 bases and J 2 bases, with 8 bases left between them. The CDR3: CASSRQGNYGYTF. As DNA, the CDR3 is TGTGCCAGCAGCCGACAAGGGAACTATGGCTACACCTTC.

J is TRBJ1-2 and V is TRBV7-2, with no clear D. The CDR3 is 16 amino acids. The germline V gene encodes CDR1 SGHTA and CDR2 FQGNSA. V lost 1 base and J lost 1, with 13 bases in between. Here the CDR3 reads CASSLVVAEVNYGYTF. The CDR3, as DNA: TGTGCCAGCAGCTTAGTAGTGGCAGAAGTTAACTATGGCTACACCTTC.

V usage is TRBV2 and J usage is TRBJ2-1; 8 nucleotides align to TRBD2. CDR1 and CDR2 from the germline V gene are SNHLY and FYNNEI. V lost 2 bases to trimming and J lost 7 bases; unmatched junction nucleotides: 10. The CDR3 extends over 16 amino acids. The CDR3 sequence is CASSERAGVGANEQFF. In nucleotides, the CDR3 is TGTGCCAGCAGTGAACGAGCGGGAGTAGGGGCAAATGAGCAGTTCTTC.

J is TRBJ2-5 and V is TRBV18; the D gene is possibly TRBD2 (6 bases). V was shortened by 11 bases and J by 3 bases, with 13 bases between the two germline ends. This CDR3 contains 12 residues. CDR1 KGHSH and CDR2 LQKENI come from the germline V gene. CDR3 in amino acids: CAGARGEETQYF. CDR3 sequence (DNA): TGTGCCGGGGCCCGCGGGGAAGAGACCCAGTACTTC. The full variable domain, with the rest looked up from reference TRBV18 and TRBJ2-5, is NAGVMQNPRHLVRRRGQEARLRCSPMKGHSHVYWYRQLPEEGLKFMVYLQKENIIDESGMPKERFSAEFPKEGPSILRIQQVVRGDSAAYFCAGARGEETQYFGPGTRLLVL.

This rearrangement joins TRBV2 to TRBJ1-2; a weak D match, TRBD1 (5 bases). The CDR3 extends over 15 amino acids. Trimming removed 1 base from V and 3 bases from J, with 12 bases in between. Looked up from germline, CDR1 is SNHLY and CDR2 is FYNNEI. CDR3 in amino acids: CASSEVTAGHYGYTF. The DNA for the CDR3 is TGTGCCAGCAGTGAAGTAACGGCGGGGCACTATGGCTACACCTTC.

The V gene is TRBV27, the J gene TRBJ2-7; D remains ambiguous. V lost 6 bases to trimming and J lost 0 bases, with 15 bases between them. Germline V gene sequence: CDR1 MNHEY, CDR2 SMNVEV (reference sequence). The CDR3 is 15 amino acids. CDR3 DNA: TGTGCCAGCAGGCCCCGAGTCGAACTCTCCTACGAGCAGTACTTC. Residues: CASRPRVELSYEQYF.

The chain employs TRBV6-1 and TRBJ2-1, with D tentatively TRBD2 (6 bases). The CDR3 totals 17 residues. V gave up 1 base and J gave up 3 bases, with 16 bases separating them. Germline loops: CDR1 MNHNS, CDR2 SASEGT. CDR3 DNA: TGTGCCAGCAGTGAAGTCCCTAGCGCCGCGCTCTACAATGAGCAGTTCTTC. Amino acid sequence: CASSEVPSAALYNEQFF.

V usage is TRBV12-3 or TRBV12-4 and J usage is TRBJ2-7, with D uncertain. CDR3 length equals 11 residues. Trimming removed 5 bases from V and 3 bases from J, with 5 bases in between. The CDR3 region has the DNA TGTGCCAGCAGTGCGAACTACGAGCAGTACTTC. Amino acid sequence: CASSANYEQYF.

This chain connects TRBV19 to TRBJ1-1, with D maybe TRBD1 (6 bases). CDR1 LNHDA and CDR2 SQIVND come from the germline V gene (reference sequence). The CDR3 is made up of 14 amino acids. Between the trimmed V and J ends, which lost 2 bases and 4 bases, there was a span of 11 bases. CDR3 in amino acids: CASSIKQGVTEAFF. The CDR3 DNA reads TGTGCCAGTAGTATAAAACAGGGTGTCACTGAAGCTTTCTTT.

The J gene is TRBJ1-6, the V gene TRBV6-2 or TRBV6-3; 8 bases agree with TRBD1. Germline-derived CDR1 and CDR2 are MNHEY and SVGEGT. Trimming cost V 5 bases and J 6 bases; bases outside gene matches: 3. The CDR3 runs 14 residues. This CDR3 is CASSLQGGNSPLHF. The CDR3 DNA reads TGTGCCAGCAGTCTACAGGGGGGTAATTCACCCCTCCACTTT.

V usage is TRBV5-1 and J usage is TRBJ2-5; 9 bases align to TRBD1. J was trimmed by 4 bases and V by 4 bases; bases with no gene match: 11. Germline CDR1 and CDR2: SGHRS and YFSETQ. CDR3 size: 16 residues. CDR3 sequence: CASSPGTGKVRETQYF. For the CDR3, the DNA is TGCGCCAGCAGCCCGGGGACAGGGAAGGTTCGAGAGACCCAGTACTTC.

This clone was seen a single time. The V and J genes are TRBV6-2 or TRBV6-3 and TRBJ2-7; D is undetermined. Between the trimmed V and J ends, which lost 2 bases and 0 bases, there was a span of 8 bases. The CDR3 spans 14 residues. Germline assignment: CDR1 MNHEY and CDR2 SVGEGT. CDR3 sequence: CASSYGSFSYEQYF. The DNA of the CDR3 is TGTGCCAGCAGTTACGGCAGTTTCTCCTACGAGCAGTACTTC.

The rearrangement links TRBV9 to TRBJ1-4, with a tentative D call TRBD1 (5 bases). Germline CDR1 SGDLS, CDR2 YYNGEE. V gave up 4 bases and J gave up 4 bases, with 14 bases separating them. The CDR3 is made up of 15 amino acids. The CDR3 sequence: CASSPRGTVNEKLFF. The CDR3, as DNA: TGTGCCAGCAGCCCCCGAGGGACGGTTAATGAAAAACTGTTTTTT.

This chain connects TRBV7-2 to TRBJ2-3; D not certain. Trimming cost V 1 base and J 9 bases, with 17 bases left between them. Looked up from germline, CDR1 is SGHTA and CDR2 is FQGNSA. The CDR3 extends over 15 amino acids. The CDR3 coding sequence is TGTGCCAGCAGCTTAGTTCTAACTACAGCAGCAACGCAGTATTTT. It encodes CASSLVLTTAATQYF. The full variable domain, with the rest looked up from reference TRBV7-2 and TRBJ2-3, is GAGVSQSPSNKVTEKGKDVELRCDPISGHTALYWYRQSLGQGLEFLIYFQGNSAPDKSGLPSDRFSAERTGGSVSTLTIQRTQQEDSAVYLCASSLVLTTAATQYFGPGTRLTVL.

The J gene is TRBJ2-2, the V gene TRBV27; tentative D call: TRBD2 (6 bases). The V end lost 3 bases, the J end lost 2 bases, and 10 bases lay between the germline ends. This CDR3 region has 15 residues. CDR1 is MNHEY, CDR2 SMNVEV, per germline (reference sequence). DNA of the CDR3: TGTGCCAGCAGTTTGTCCGGGAGCAACACCGGGGAGCTGTTTTTT. Its protein product is CASSLSGSNTGELFF.

V and J are TRBV25-1 and TRBJ1-2, with no clear D. V was trimmed by 3 bases and J by 6 bases, leaving 11 bases between them. The CDR3 sequence is 13 residues long. Germline V gives CDR1 MGHDK, CDR2 SYGVNS. This CDR3 reads CASSEGLMDGYTF. The CDR3 DNA follows: TGTGCCAGCAGTGAGGGCCTTATGGATGGCTACACCTTC.

This clone has a single count. The genes are TRBV3-1 (or the pseudogene TRBV3-2) and TRBJ2-2, with TRBD1 as a possible D gene (6 bases). The V gene's germline CDR1 is LGHDT and CDR2 YNNKEL (reference sequence). V was trimmed by 6 bases and J by 7 bases, leaving 12 bases between them. The CDR3 loop spans 13 amino acids. CDR3 amino acids: CASRQIRGGELFF. CDR3 coding DNA: TGTGCCAGCAGACAAATCAGGGGCGGGGAGCTGTTTTTT.